This T cell receptor beta chain emerged from a study of blood T cells in healthy people across ages. Study observations and caveats: Naive T cell percentage and TCR beta diversity correlated strongly.

Donor samples were obtained from healthy Caucasian individuals from Russia, aged 6 to 90. In its sample, this clonotype was seen a few times. Antigen unknown. A second roughly 6 to 12 cycle PCR used barcoded and J-beta primers. All cDNA molecules were each tagged by a template-switch adaptor with 12 random nucleotides. TCRdb redid the calling of the 5' RACE reads with MiXCR, one entry per CDR3 protein. The table has 800,000 to 1,000,000 distinct CDR3 sequences, about 44% seen once; the top ten hold under 15%. Per germline, CDR1 SGHTA and CDR2 FQGNSA. The CDR3 has 16 residues. V shed 2 bases, J shed 5 bases, and the junction held 8 bases outside the gene matches.

Sequenced material: blood. The sequence came from a man aged 25-40 years in good health. V usage is TRBV7-2 and J usage is TRBJ2-1; 8 bases map to TRBD1. The CDR3 spells CASSLLQGAGNNEQFF. The CDR3 bases are TGTGCCAGCAGCTTACTGCAGGGGGCGGGGAACAATGAGCAGTTCTTC.